A single sample is the source of the 30 T cell receptor beta chains below, sequenced in a study of graft-versus-host responses after intestinal transplantation. Antigen specificity for these receptors is unknown. Assay used: immunoSEQ multiplex PCR; TCRdb lists only in-frame clones, some missing. The table lists about 110,000 clones, about 93% of them singletons. The specimen was unstimulated CD8+ T cells sorted from spleen or lymph node cells, collected before intestinal transplant. These receptors were taken from a human donor who received an intestinal transplant.

V usage is TRBV11-2 and J usage is TRBJ2-3, with 14 positions matching TRBD2. The CDR3 has 16 amino acids. Looked up from germline, CDR1 is SGHAT and CDR2 is FQNNGV. Trimming took 1 base from V and 5 from J; bases not matched to a gene: 2. In DNA, the CDR3 is TGTGCCAGCAGCTTAGTAGGGACTAGCGGGGGAGATACGCAGTATTTT. This gives the protein CASSLVGTSGGDTQYF.

The chain combines TRBV27 with TRBJ1-5, with D maybe TRBD1 (5 bases). Looked up from germline, CDR1 is MNHEY and CDR2 is SMNVEV (reference sequence). V dropped 3 bases and J dropped 2 bases, with 11 bases sitting between them. This CDR3 has 15 residues. The CDR3 DNA reads TGTGCCAGCAGTTTGACGCCCAGGGGCAATCAGCCCCAGCATTTT. Protein product: CASSLTPRGNQPQHF.

V gene TRBV28 combines with J gene TRBJ2-5; 13 bases agree with TRBD2. The CDR3 has 15 amino acids. The germline CDR1 and CDR2 sequences are MDHEN and SYDVKM. V was clipped by 6 bases and J by 3 bases; unmatched bases: 4. This CDR3 is CASRRGTSGKETQYF. Written as DNA, the CDR3 is TGTGCCAGCAGAAGAGGGACTAGCGGGAAAGAGACCCAGTACTTC.

The V gene is TRBV27, the J gene TRBJ2-7; D not certain. Between the trimmed V and J ends, which lost 3 bases and 0 bases, there was a span of 9 bases. The germline V gene has CDR1 MNHEY and CDR2 SMNVEV (reference sequence). The length of the CDR3 is 14 residues. CDR3 nucleotides: TGTGCCAGCAGTTTTCGCAGGAGCTCCTACGAGCAGTACTTC. This translates into CASSFRRSSYEQYF.

The chain combines TRBV6-6 with TRBJ2-7; 11 bases match TRBD2. Trimming at V came to 2 bases and at J to 0 bases, leaving 0 bases not matched to a gene. The length of the CDR3 is 15 residues. In germline, CDR1 is MNHNY, CDR2 SVGAGI (reference sequence). Here the CDR3 reads CASSYGTSGSYEQYF. CDR3 in DNA: TGTGCCAGCAGTTACGGGACTAGCGGCTCCTACGAGCAGTACTTC.

This rearrangement joins TRBV19 to TRBJ2-7; TRBD1 might be the D (6 bases). The germline V and J ends were trimmed by 4 bases and 5 bases, with 15 bases remaining between them. The CDR3 covers 14 residues. The V gene's germline CDR1 is LNHDA and CDR2 SQIVND (reference sequence). CDR3 nucleotide sequence: TGTGCCAGTAGTAATACAGGGAGTGTCGACGAGCAGTACTTC. Encoded protein: CASSNTGSVDEQYF.

V is TRBV9 and J is TRBJ1-1, with no clear D. The CDR3 sequence is 17 residues long. Trimming shortened V by 0 bases and J by 0 bases, and 15 bases separated the two germline ends. CDR1 is SGDLS and CDR2 is YYNGEE in the germline V gene. The CDR3 DNA is TGTGCCAGCAGCGTAGCTACTTATGGGGTCATGAACACTGAAGCTTTCTTT. Protein: CASSVATYGVMNTEAFF. The whole variable domain, remainder taken from reference TRBV9 and TRBJ1-1, is DSGVTQTPKHLITATGQRVTLRCSPRSGDLSVYWYQQSLDQGLQFLIQYYNGEERAKGNILERFSAQQFPDLHSELNLSSLELGDSALYFCASSVATYGVMNTEAFFGQGTRLTVV.

V usage is TRBV7-9 and J usage is TRBJ2-2; TRBD2 might be the D (5 bases). The V end lost 3 bases, the J end lost 10 bases, and 12 bases lay between the germline ends. Germline loops: CDR1 SEHNR, CDR2 FQNEAQ (reference sequence). This CDR3 has 13 amino acids. CDR3 region: CASSFGGLKELFF. As DNA, the CDR3 is TGTGCCAGCAGCTTCGGAGGACTTAAGGAGCTGTTTTTT.

The chain uses TRBV19 and TRBJ1-1; the D is unclear. The V and J ends lost 9 bases and 6 bases respectively, with 11 bases between them. This CDR3 has 11 amino acids. Per the germline V gene, CDR1 is LNHDA and CDR2 is SQIVND (reference sequence). The CDR3 reads CASGWNAEAFF. CDR3 DNA: TGTGCCAGCGGATGGAATGCTGAAGCTTTCTTT.

V is TRBV27 and J is TRBJ1-6; 11 positions match TRBD1. With V trimmed by 0 bases and J by 9 bases, 1 base remained unmatched. Germline V gene lookup returns CDR1 MNHEY and CDR2 SMNVEV (reference sequence). The CDR3 has 15 residues. The CDR3 protein is CASSLSGTGGSPLHF. CDR3 coding DNA: TGTGCCAGCAGTTTATCGGGGACAGGGGGTTCACCCCTCCACTTT.

The V and J genes are TRBV4-1 and TRBJ2-2; D unclear. Trimming took off 1 base at V and 4 bases at J, with 7 bases between the two ends. Germline-derived CDR1 and CDR2 are MGHRA and YSYEKL. This CDR3 has 14 residues. The CDR3 bases are TGCGCCAGCAGCCAAGTGGACCTCACCGGGGAGCTGTTTTTT. Its translation: CASSQVDLTGELFF.

A single count supports this clone. V usage is TRBV6-5 and J usage is TRBJ1-5; D remains unclear. The CDR3 loop spans 13 amino acids. With 2 bases removed from V and 8 bases from J, the gap between germline ends came to 10 bases. Per the germline V gene, CDR1 is MNHEY and CDR2 is SVGAGI. The CDR3 nucleotides are TGTGCCAGCAGTTACAATATGATGGAGCCCCAGCATTTT. This codes for CASSYNMMEPQHF.

The chain employs TRBV4-1 and TRBJ2-7; 7 bases align to TRBD2. Trimming took 2 bases from V and 7 from J; bases not matched to a gene: 14. Germline V gene sequence: CDR1 MGHRA, CDR2 YSYEKL. The CDR3 length is 16 residues. The CDR3 here is CASSQTGLAEGSEQYF. CDR3 coding DNA: TGCGCCAGCAGCCAAACGGGGCTAGCGGAAGGGAGTGAGCAGTACTTC.

The chain joins TRBV27 to TRBJ2-1, with D perhaps TRBD2 (5 bases). There are 16 residues in the CDR3. Germline CDR1 and CDR2: MNHEY and SMNVEV (reference sequence). The V gene lost 4 bases and the J gene lost 7 bases, with 20 bases spanning the gap. CDR3 in amino acids: CASSSHLDAPGNEQFF. In nucleotides, the CDR3 is TGTGCCAGCAGTTCTCATTTGGATGCCCCGGGGAATGAGCAGTTCTTC.

As DNA, the CDR3 is TGTGCCAGCAGCTTAGGCCCCGAGGCCCCCCACAATGAGCAGTTCTTC. This encodes CASSLGPEAPHNEQFF. The chain couples TRBV11-2 to TRBJ2-1; no clear D gene. The V end lost 1 base, the J end lost 5 bases, and 15 bases lay between the germline ends. The CDR3 has 16 residues. CDR1 is SGHAT and CDR2 is FQNNGV in the germline V gene.

The chain links TRBV2 to TRBJ2-5; no clear D gene. The CDR3 is made up of 15 amino acids. V was trimmed by 5 bases and J by 3 bases, leaving 16 bases between them. Germline V CDR1 and CDR2: SNHLY, FYNNEI. The CDR3 spells CASSPLGSQEETQYF. The CDR3 DNA reads TGTGCCAGCAGTCCTCTGGGAAGCCAAGAAGAGACCCAGTACTTC. Based on the CDR3 plus reference TRBV2 and TRBJ2-5, the full variable domain is EPEVTQTPSHQVTQMGQEVILRCVPISNHLYFYWYRQILGQKVEFLVSFYNNEISEKSEIFDDQFSVERPDGSNFTLKIRSTKLEDSAMYFCASSPLGSQEETQYFGPGTRLLVL.

This clone was counted a single time. The V gene is TRBV27, the J gene TRBJ2-3, with TRBD2 identical over 7 bases. Germline CDR1 is MNHEY and CDR2 is SMNVEV (reference sequence). Trimming took 3 bases from V and 5 from J; bases not matched to a gene: 14. The length of the CDR3 is 17 residues. CDR3 region: CASSLTFAGVYRDTQYF. The CDR3 coding sequence is TGTGCCAGCAGTTTGACGTTCGCGGGAGTGTATAGAGATACGCAGTATTTT.

V gene TRBV15 combines with J gene TRBJ1-1; no clear D gene. Trimming left V 2 bases short and J 6 bases short, with 10 bases between. The CDR3 sequence is 13 residues long. Germline CDR1 LNHNV, CDR2 YYDKDF (reference sequence). The DNA for the CDR3 is TGTGCCACCAGCAGAATCTCACCCGCTGAAGCTTTCTTT. Protein sequence: CATSRISPAEAFF.

The chain couples TRBV7-8 to TRBJ1-1; the D is unclear. Between the trimmed V and J ends, which lost 2 bases and 1 base, there was a span of 8 bases. This CDR3 region has 14 residues. CDR1 and CDR2 (germline): SGHVS, FQNEAQ. CDR3 in DNA: TGTGCCAGCAGCTTATGGCAGCAGAACACTGAAGCTTTCTTT. The encoded protein is CASSLWQQNTEAFF.

V is TRBV7-6 and J is TRBJ1-3, with 7 bases lining up with TRBD1. J lost 4 bases, V lost 1 base, and 4 bases had no gene match. Germline-derived CDR1 and CDR2 are SGHVS and FNYEAQ. CDR3 size: 15 residues. In nucleotides, the CDR3 is TGTGCCAGCAGCTTAGACAGGGGCTCCGGAAACACCATATATTTT. Protein: CASSLDRGSGNTIYF. The full variable domain, completed using reference TRBV7-6 and TRBJ1-3, is GAGVSQSPRYKVTKRGQDVALRCDPISGHVSLYWYRQALGQGPEFLTYFNYEAQQDKSGLPNDRFSAERPEGSISTLTIQRTEQRDSAMYRCASSLDRGSGNTIYFGEGSWLTVV.

This clone was seen a single time. V usage is TRBV27 and J usage is TRBJ2-7; a possible D gene is TRBD1 (6 bases). V was clipped by 2 bases and J by 12 bases, with 17 bases between them. Per the germline V gene, CDR1 is MNHEY and CDR2 is SMNVEV (reference sequence). The CDR3 is made up of 13 amino acids. In DNA form, the CDR3 reads TGTGCCAGCAGTTTAGGGGATTCCGGGACACTGTACTTC. Its protein is CASSLGDSGTLYF.

This clone turned up a few times. V usage is TRBV7-3 and J usage is TRBJ1-2; D possibly corresponds to TRBD1 (5 bases). This CDR3 contains 13 residues. The V and J ends lost 5 bases and 5 bases respectively, with 12 bases between them. Germline values: CDR1 SGHTA, CDR2 FQGTGA. This CDR3 is CASSASGGYGYTF. DNA of the CDR3: TGTGCCAGCAGCGCTTCGGGGGGGTATGGCTACACCTTC. Based on the CDR3 plus reference TRBV7-3 and TRBJ1-2, the full variable domain is GAGVSQTPSNKVTEKGKYVELRCDPISGHTALYWYRQSLGQGPEFLIYFQGTGAADDSGLPNDRFFAVRPEGSVSTLKIQRTERGDSAVYLCASSASGGYGYTFGSGTRLTVV.

The rearrangement joins TRBV28 to TRBJ2-7; D gene ambiguous. CDR1 is MDHEN, CDR2 SYDVKM, per germline. The V gene lost 5 bases and the J gene lost 3 bases, with 17 bases spanning the gap. The CDR3 length is 15 residues. CDR3 nucleotides: TGTGCCAGCAGTCCTCCCCGAAGGGCGAACTACGAGCAGTACTTC. Amino acids: CASSPPRRANYEQYF.

A single count supports this clone. The genes are TRBV27 and TRBJ2-7, with 9 nucleotides matching TRBD1. The CDR3 is 14 residues long. V lost 6 bases, J lost 3 bases, and 6 bases stayed unmatched. Per the germline V gene, CDR1 is MNHEY and CDR2 is SMNVEV (reference sequence). DNA for the CDR3: TGTGCCAGCAGGGGACAGGGTTGGGTCTACGAGCAGTACTTC. This sequence encodes CASRGQGWVYEQYF.

The chain has TRBV9 and TRBJ2-7, with 7 bases aligning to TRBD2. J lost 3 bases, V lost 0 bases, and 3 bases had no gene match. Germline V CDR1 and CDR2: SGDLS, YYNGEE. The CDR3 loop spans 14 amino acids. The CDR3, as DNA: TGTGCCAGCAGCGTAGGGGGGGGTGGCTACGAGCAGTACTTC. Its translation: CASSVGGGGYEQYF.

V is TRBV5-5 and J is TRBJ1-2, with TRBD1 matching 7 bases. J lost 8 bases, V lost 4 bases, and 5 bases had no gene match. CDR3 length: 12 amino acids. Germline V gene lookup returns CDR1 SGHKS and CDR2 YYEKEE (reference sequence). The CDR3 region is CASSQTGKGYTF. CDR3 coding DNA: TGTGCCAGCAGCCAGACAGGGAAGGGCTACACCTTC.

V is TRBV7-9 and J is TRBJ1-2, with D unclear. Germline V gene sequence: CDR1 SEHNR, CDR2 FQNEAQ (reference sequence). This CDR3 region has 12 residues. Trimming left V 3 bases short and J 4 bases short, with 6 bases between. Here the CDR3 reads CASSLDLYGYTF. The CDR3 coding sequence is TGTGCCAGCAGCTTGGACCTCTATGGCTACACCTTC.

The chain recombines TRBV5-1 with TRBJ2-1; 8 positions match TRBD2. V lost 3 bases and J lost 5; bases outside the gene matches: 10. There are 16 residues in the CDR3. CDR1 and CDR2 from the germline V gene are SGHRS and YFSETQ. The CDR3 nucleotides are TGCGCCAGCAGCTGGGGGCTATCACTAGCGGACAATGAGCAGTTCTTC. Translating it yields CASSWGLSLADNEQFF.

The rearrangement uses TRBV10-3 and TRBJ2-1; D tentatively reads TRBD1 or TRBD2 (5 bases each). The CDR3 has 13 residues. Trimming removed 5 bases at V and 8 bases at J, with 13 bases between. Germline V gene data show CDR1 as ENHRY and CDR2 as SYGVKD. Here the CDR3 reads CAISRGTGDEQFF. The CDR3 DNA sequence: TGTGCCATCAGTAGAGGGACCGGCGATGAGCAGTTCTTC.

V is TRBV4-1 and J is TRBJ2-4; 9 bases line up with TRBD1. Germline CDR1 and CDR2: MGHRA and YSYEKL. With 0 bases clipped from V and 8 bases from J, the junction kept 8 bases outside the gene matches. The CDR3 consists of 16 residues. CDR3 coding DNA: TGCGCCAGCAGCCAAGATTCTGGGGACAGGGCCTACATTCAGTACTTC. Protein sequence: CASSQDSGDRAYIQYF.